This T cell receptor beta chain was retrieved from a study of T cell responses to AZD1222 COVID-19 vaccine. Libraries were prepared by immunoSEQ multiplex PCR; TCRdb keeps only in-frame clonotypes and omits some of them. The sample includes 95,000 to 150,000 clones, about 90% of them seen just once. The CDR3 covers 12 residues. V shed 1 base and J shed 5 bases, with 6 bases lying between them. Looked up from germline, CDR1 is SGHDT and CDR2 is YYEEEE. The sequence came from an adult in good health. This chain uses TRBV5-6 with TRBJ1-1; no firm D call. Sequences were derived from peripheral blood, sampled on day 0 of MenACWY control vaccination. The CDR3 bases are TGTGCCAGCAGCTTGCTGCGAACTGAAGCTTTCTTT. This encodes CASSLLRTEAFF.